These T cell receptor beta chains were read from a single sample in a study of spatial heterogeneity in lung cancer. TCRdb reprocessed the 5' RACE reads with MiXCR, giving one entry per CDR3 protein. The table records about 20,000 distinct CDR3 sequences, just under 6% of them present only once. The sample consisted of PBMCs, taken at surgery. The origin of the receptors is a male donor with early-stage non-small cell lung cancer. The CDR3 runs from the conserved cysteine through the conserved F or W. A D gene is named only where the DNA matches it firmly. Size is stated for part of the rows, as once, few or many counts, or as a class when the clone is expanded.

J gene	clone size	V gene	D gene	CDR3 protein	CDR3 DNA
TRBJ2-5	few	TRBV7-2	NA	CASSFFSPETQYF	TGTGCCAGCAGCTTTTTCTCACCAGAGACCCAGTACTTC
TRBJ2-7	NA	TRBV5-1	NA	CASSLAGPGREQYF	TGCGCCAGCAGCTTGGCCGGACCCGGTCGAGAGCAGTACTTC
TRBJ1-5	NA	TRBV18	NA	CASSPYPPGSGNQPQHF	TGTGCCAGCTCACCATATCCCCCGGGTTCTGGCAATCAGCCCCAGCATTTT
TRBJ2-3	many	TRBV6-2/TRBV6-3	TRBD2	CASSTIAGGTDTQYF	TGTGCCAGCAGTACTATAGCGGGCGGCACAGATACGCAGTATTTT
TRBJ2-7	many	TRBV7-2	TRBD2	CASSFGSGGSYEQYF	TGTGCCAGCAGCTTCGGTAGCGGGGGATCCTACGAGCAGTACTTC
TRBJ1-5	many	TRBV2	NA	CASSPGGKNNQPQHF	TGTGCCAGCAGCCCTGGGGGAAAAAACAATCAGCCCCAGCATTTT
TRBJ2-5	few	TRBV2	TRBD2	CASSGSGSRDETQYF	TGTGCCAGCAGCGGTAGCGGGAGCCGTGATGAGACCCAGTACTTC
TRBJ2-1	many	TRBV2	TRBD2	CASWELAGGNEQFF	TGTGCCAGCTGGGAACTAGCGGGGGGAAATGAGCAGTTCTTC
TRBJ1-2	many	TRBV30	NA	CAWRKGDYGYTF	TGTGCCTGGAGAAAAGGGGACTATGGCTACACCTTC
TRBJ2-2	many	TRBV5-1	NA	CASSHQSDTGELFF	TGCGCCAGCAGCCATCAGAGTGACACCGGGGAGCTGTTTTTT
TRBJ1-4	many	TRBV7-2	NA	CASSFDSTNEKLFF	TGTGCCAGCAGCTTCGACTCAACTAATGAAAAACTGTTTTTT
TRBJ1-6	many	TRBV10-2	TRBD1	CASSGTGYNSPLHF	TGCGCCAGCAGTGGGACAGGGTATAATTCACCCCTCCACTTT
TRBJ2-7	many	TRBV7-2	NA	CASARPVPYEQYF	TGTGCCAGCGCGCGGCCGGTCCCCTACGAGCAGTACTTC
TRBJ2-7	medium-sized	TRBV3-1	NA	CASSQGGDRQYF	TGTGCCAGCAGCCAAGGCGGGGACCGGCAGTACTTC
TRBJ2-7	many	TRBV7-9	NA	CASSFSPTGTAYEQYF	TGTGCCAGCAGCTTTTCCCCGACAGGAACGGCTTACGAGCAGTACTTC
TRBJ2-3	NA	TRBV30	NA	CAWRPGITTDTQYF	TGTGCCTGGAGGCCGGGTATAACCACAGATACGCAGTATTTT
TRBJ2-1	NA	TRBV19	TRBD1	CASSRGQPPYNEQFF	TGTGCCAGTAGCCGGGGACAGCCGCCCTACAATGAGCAGTTCTTC
TRBJ2-7	many	TRBV12-5	NA	CASGPLTLIHEQYF	TGTGCTAGTGGTCCCCTGACCCTGATCCACGAGCAGTACTTC
TRBJ2-2	NA	TRBV2	TRBD2	CASSAPSGGAVGELFF	TGTGCCAGCAGCGCCCCTAGCGGGGGGGCGGTCGGGGAGCTGTTTTTT
TRBJ2-7	few	TRBV3-1	TRBD2	CASSQALAGTYEQYF	TGTGCCAGCAGCCAGGCCCTAGCGGGGACCTACGAGCAGTACTTC
TRBJ2-4	many	TRBV10-3	TRBD1	CAITLFGGDRGLAKNIQYF	TGTGCCATCACCCTCTTCGGAGGGGACAGGGGATTAGCCAAAAACATTCAGTACTTC
TRBJ1-2	many	TRBV18	NA	CASSPPSMTGGYTF	TGTGCCAGCTCACCACCCTCCATGACTGGGGGCTACACCTTC
TRBJ2-2	few	TRBV4-3	NA	CASSKRTVNTGELFF	TGCGCCAGCAGCAAAAGGACGGTGAACACCGGGGAGCTGTTTTTT
TRBJ2-2	many	TRBV6-5	NA	CASSYSTGELFF	TGTGCCAGCAGTTACTCGACCGGGGAGCTGTTTTTT
TRBJ2-1	many	TRBV29-1	TRBD2	CSVASPSGSYNEQFF	TGCAGCGTTGCCAGCCCTAGCGGTTCCTACAATGAGCAGTTCTTC
TRBJ2-7	many	TRBV5-1	TRBD2	CASSFLGLAGRRYEQYF	TGCGCCAGCAGCTTCCTTGGACTAGCGGGCCGACGCTACGAGCAGTACTTC
TRBJ2-5	NA	TRBV12-3/TRBV12-4	NA	CASNSGPQETQYF	TGTGCCAGCAATTCGGGACCCCAAGAGACCCAGTACTTC
TRBJ2-3	many	TRBV7-6	NA	CASSLANSLTDTQYF	TGTGCCAGCAGCTTAGCGAACAGCCTCACAGATACGCAGTATTTT
TRBJ2-2	NA	TRBV5-1	TRBD1	CASSQTGGTGELFF	TGCGCCAGCAGCCAGACAGGGGGCACCGGGGAGCTGTTTTTT
TRBJ2-1	NA	TRBV20-1	NA	CSASTVRPDEQFF	TGCAGTGCTAGTACCGTCAGGCCAGATGAGCAGTTCTTC
TRBJ1-2	many	TRBV5-1	NA	CASRQGSDYGYTF	TGCGCCAGCAGGCAGGGATCGGACTATGGCTACACCTTC
TRBJ2-1	many	TRBV29-1	NA	CSVTRPPAVNEQFF	TGCAGCGTTACTAGACCGCCAGCCGTCAATGAGCAGTTCTTC
TRBJ1-4	many	TRBV2	TRBD1	CASTDRVTNEKLFF	TGTGCCAGCACAGACAGGGTGACTAATGAAAAACTGTTTTTT
TRBJ2-1	many	TRBV11-2	TRBD2	CASSPLGGRTSGWEQFF	TGTGCCAGCAGCCCCTTAGGGGGGAGAACTAGCGGGTGGGAGCAGTTCTTC
TRBJ2-1	many	TRBV20-1	NA	CSARPPGLNNEQFF	TGCAGTGCTAGGCCTCCCGGACTGAACAATGAGCAGTTCTTC
TRBJ2-7	many	TRBV11-2	TRBD1	CASSFEDRGGEQYF	TGTGCCAGCAGCTTCGAGGACAGGGGAGGAGAGCAGTACTTC
TRBJ1-6	many	TRBV2	TRBD1	CASSRFTGTGSTPLHF	TGTGCCAGCAGTAGATTCACCGGGACAGGGTCAACACCCCTCCACTTT
TRBJ1-6	many	TRBV9	TRBD1	CASSYGTGWNSPLHF	TGTGCCAGCAGCTACGGGACAGGGTGGAATTCACCCCTCCACTTT
TRBJ2-3	many	TRBV5-1	TRBD1	CASSLEGQPTDTQYF	TGCGCCAGCAGCTTGGAGGGACAGCCGACAGATACGCAGTATTTT
TRBJ1-2	many	TRBV18	TRBD1	CASSPGQPTYGYTF	TGTGCCAGCTCGCCGGGACAGCCAACCTATGGCTACACCTTC
TRBJ2-5	many	TRBV28	TRBD1	CASSLCPQGDNF	TGTGCCAGCAGTCTATGTCCCCAGGGGGACAACTTC
TRBJ2-7	many	TRBV7-2	NA	CASRYSTGSGYEQYF	TGTGCCAGCAGGTATTCGACAGGTTCCGGCTACGAGCAGTACTTC
TRBJ2-7	NA	TRBV20-1	TRBD1	CSPRQGGYEQYF	TGCAGTCCCAGACAGGGGGGCTACGAGCAGTACTTC
TRBJ2-3	NA	TRBV5-1	NA	CASSLGTKALGDTQYF	TGCGCCAGCAGCTTGGGGACTAAAGCCCTCGGGGATACGCAGTATTTT
TRBJ2-5	many	TRBV6-6	NA	CASSSVETQYF	TGTGCCAGCTCTTCGGTCGAGACCCAGTACTTC
TRBJ2-3	NA	TRBV7-9	TRBD2	CASSTLAGGIGTDTQYF	TGTGCCAGCAGCACACTAGCGGGAGGAATCGGCACAGATACGCAGTATTTT
TRBJ1-1	many	TRBV7-9	TRBD1	CASSPGTGGNSEAFF	TGTGCCAGCAGCCCTGGGACAGGGGGCAACTCTGAAGCTTTCTTT
TRBJ1-1	NA	TRBV4-3	NA	CASSQDVPVGTEAFF	TGCGCCAGCAGCCAAGACGTACCGGTGGGCACTGAAGCTTTCTTT
TRBJ2-7	many	TRBV3-1	TRBD2	CASSQGLAGTIGSYEQYF	TGTGCCAGCAGCCAAGGTCTAGCGGGAACCATAGGGTCCTACGAGCAGTACTTC
TRBJ1-1	many	TRBV6-5	NA	CASSYRGAGTEAFF	TGTGCCAGCAGTTACCGGGGCGCGGGGACTGAAGCTTTCTTT
TRBJ2-7	few	TRBV7-2	TRBD1	CASSLGDRDSYEQYF	TGTGCCAGCAGCTTAGGGGACAGGGACTCCTACGAGCAGTACTTC